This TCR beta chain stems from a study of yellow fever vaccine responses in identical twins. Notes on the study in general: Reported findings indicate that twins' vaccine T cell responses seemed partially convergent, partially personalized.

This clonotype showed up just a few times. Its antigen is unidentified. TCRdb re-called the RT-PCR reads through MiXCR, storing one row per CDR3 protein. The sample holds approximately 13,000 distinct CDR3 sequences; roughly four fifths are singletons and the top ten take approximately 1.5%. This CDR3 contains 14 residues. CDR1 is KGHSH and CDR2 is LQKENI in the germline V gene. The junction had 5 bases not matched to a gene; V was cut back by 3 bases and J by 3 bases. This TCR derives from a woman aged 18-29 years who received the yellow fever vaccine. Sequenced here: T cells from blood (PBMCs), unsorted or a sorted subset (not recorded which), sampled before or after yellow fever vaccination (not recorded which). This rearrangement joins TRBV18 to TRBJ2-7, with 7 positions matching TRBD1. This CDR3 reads CASSPGDSFYEQYF. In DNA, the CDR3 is TGTGCCAGCTCACCCGGGGACAGCTTCTACGAGCAGTACTTC.